The 30 T cell receptor beta chains in this list originate from one sample, sequenced in a study of blood T cells in healthy people across ages. Through a sample-barcoded 5' primer and a J-beta primer mix, a second PCR was run for roughly 7 to 12 cycles. TCRdb reprocessed the 5' RACE reads with MiXCR, giving one entry per CDR3 protein. The sample shows hundreds of thousands of distinct CDR3 sequences, over 20% of them seen only once. The sequencing sample was made of blood. The receptors shown here come from a man in his 70s in good health.

V usage is TRBV6-2 or TRBV6-3 and J usage is TRBJ2-7; weak D call: TRBD1 (6 bases). Looked up from germline, CDR1 is MNHEY and CDR2 is SVGEGT. The V end lost 4 bases, the J end lost 3 bases, and 13 bases lay between the germline ends. The CDR3 runs to 14 residues. CDR3 sequence: CASSSSTGFYEQYF. The CDR3, as DNA: TGTGCCAGCAGTTCCTCTACAGGGTTCTACGAGCAGTACTTC.

This clonotype was counted only a few times. This chain links TRBV6-1 with TRBJ1-4, with TRBD1 as a possible D gene (5 bases). Germline V lookup: CDR1 MNHNS, CDR2 SASEGT. Trimming shortened V by 2 bases and J by 13 bases, and 11 bases separated the two germline ends. This CDR3 spans 12 amino acids. For the CDR3, the DNA is TGTGCCAGCAGTGAACGGACCGGGGGACTGTTTTTT. Amino acids: CASSERTGGLFF.

The V call is TRBV15, the J call TRBJ2-1; no firm D call. The CDR3 is made up of 14 amino acids. The germline V and J ends were trimmed by 3 bases and 6 bases, with 12 bases remaining between them. CDR1 is LNHNV, CDR2 YYDKDF, per germline (reference sequence). CDR3 in DNA: TGTGCCACCAGCAGGAGCATTGCCAGCAATGAGCAGTTCTTC. It encodes CATSRSIASNEQFF.

In this sample, this clonotype turned up many times. The chain joins TRBV5-1 to TRBJ2-5, with D possibly matching TRBD2 (5 bases). The germline CDR1 and CDR2 sequences are SGHRS and YFSETQ. Trimming took 0 bases from V and 5 from J, leaving 8 bases between them. The CDR3 totals 13 residues. The CDR3 spells CASSLGGLETQYF. CDR3 sequence (DNA): TGCGCCAGCAGCTTGGGCGGGTTGGAGACCCAGTACTTC.

The gene calls are TRBV10-2 and TRBJ2-1, with no clear D. CDR1 is WSHSY and CDR2 is SAAADI in the germline V gene. The CDR3 length is 12 residues. Trimming removed 2 bases from V and 3 bases from J, with 2 bases in between. The CDR3: CASSEVYNEQFF. The CDR3 nucleotides read TGCGCCAGCAGTGAGGTCTACAATGAGCAGTTCTTC.

This clonotype was seen at least ten times. The gene calls are TRBV27 and TRBJ2-6; the D is unclear. Germline-derived CDR1 and CDR2 are MNHEY and SMNVEV (reference sequence). Trimming cost V 10 bases and J 0 bases, with 10 bases left between them. CDR3 length: 14 residues. Here the CDR3 DNA reads TGTGCCACTTCTTTGAACTCTGGGGCCAACGTCCTGACTTTC. Translated: CATSLNSGANVLTF.

CDR3 nucleotides: TGCGCCAGCAGCCGAGAGACAGGGCTAAACACTGAAGCTTTCTTT. This sequence encodes CASSRETGLNTEAFF. The rearrangement uses TRBV4-3 and TRBJ1-1, with 7 bases matching TRBD1. Per the germline V gene, CDR1 is LGHNA and CDR2 is YSLEER. With 4 bases clipped from V and 2 bases from J, the junction kept 7 bases outside the gene matches. The CDR3 runs to 15 residues.

This clonotype has just a few counts. The rearrangement uses TRBV12-3 or TRBV12-4 and TRBJ1-6; D is uncertain. CDR3 length equals 15 residues. Between the trimmed V and J ends, which lost 6 bases and 9 bases, there was a span of 18 bases. The CDR3 sequence: CASSKMGKRVSPLHF. CDR3 nucleotides: TGTGCCAGCAGCAAAATGGGCAAGCGAGTTTCACCCCTCCACTTT.

A word on this clonotype: One end of the junction varies from germline; a read error may be responsible. The chain joins TRBV4-3 to TRBJ1-2; TRBD1 matches 7 bases. Germline values: CDR1 LGHNA, CDR2 YSLEER. The CDR3 length is 16 residues. The CDR3 DNA is TGCGTCAGCAGCCAAGATCAGGGGGGAGGCTGGCTTGGCTACACCTTC. This codes for CVSSQDQGGGWLGYTF.

The rearrangement uses TRBV20-1 and TRBJ2-5; D tentatively fits TRBD1 or TRBD2 (5 bases each). With the DNA end fitting TRBJ2-7 better, the J assignment may be wrong. This CDR3 has 14 residues. Looked up from germline, CDR1 is DFQATT and CDR2 is SNEGSKA (reference sequence). CDR3 bases: TGCAGTGCTAAGGGAGACAGAAGGGACTACGAGCAGTACTTC. It encodes CSAKGDRRDYEQYF.

This clonotype appeared a few times. V is TRBV5-1 and J is TRBJ2-1; 7 bases agree with TRBD1. Per the germline V gene, CDR1 is SGHRS and CDR2 is YFSETQ. The CDR3 loop spans 13 amino acids. Germline trimming cut 4 bases from V and 9 bases from J; bases unmatched to any gene: 7. CDR3 DNA: TGCGCCAGCAGCCCGGGACAGAACGGTGAGCAGTTCTTC. Residues: CASSPGQNGEQFF.

This clonotype was detected a few times. V gene TRBV5-6 combines with J gene TRBJ2-7; the D is unclear. This CDR3 has 13 residues. CDR1 is SGHDT, CDR2 YYEEEE, per germline. V lost 0 bases, J lost 3 bases, and 7 bases lay in between. In DNA, the CDR3 is TGTGCCAGCAGCTTGGGACATATCTACGAGCAGTACTTC. Translation: CASSLGHIYEQYF.

This clonotype was detected a few times. This chain joins TRBV7-9 and TRBJ2-7; D tentatively fits TRBD1 or TRBD2 (7 bases each). Germline CDR1 and CDR2: SEHNR and FQNEAQ (reference sequence). The CDR3 totals 14 residues. Between the trimmed V and J ends, which lost 5 bases and 4 bases, there was a span of 15 bases. As DNA, the CDR3 is TGTGCCAGCAGCCGCTGGGAGGGGGCTTACGAGCAGTACTTC. Its translation: CASSRWEGAYEQYF.

This clonotype was seen a handful of times. This sequence joins TRBV12-3 or TRBV12-4 and TRBJ2-5; D remains unclear. This CDR3 comprises 15 residues. V was trimmed by 2 bases and J by 11 bases, leaving 21 bases between them. Here the CDR3 DNA reads TGTGCCAGCAGTTTACGGCTAGTCTCGCTCGGAGAGCAGTACTTC. Its translation: CASSLRLVSLGEQYF.

V usage is TRBV29-1 and J usage is TRBJ2-5; no reliable D call. TRBJ2-7 matches the DNA end more closely, so the J call is doubtful. The CDR3 has 14 residues. Germline CDR1 and CDR2: SQVTM and ANQGSEA. The CDR3 coding sequence is TGCAGCGTTGCCAAGTGGCTGGGGAACTACGAGCAGTACTTC. Translation gives CSVAKWLGNYEQYF.

The J gene is TRBJ2-7, the V gene TRBV2, with 9 bases fitting TRBD1. Germline values: CDR1 SNHLY, CDR2 FYNNEI. V trimming: 6 bases; J trimming: 3 bases; junction bases outside the gene matches: 9. This CDR3 spans 15 amino acids. This chain's CDR3 is CASSAGTGKFYEQYF. The CDR3 DNA reads TGTGCCAGCAGCGCCGGGACAGGGAAGTTCTACGAGCAGTACTTC.

The chain couples TRBV20-1 to TRBJ1-4; D uncertain. CDR1 DFQATT and CDR2 SNEGSKA come from the germline V gene (reference sequence). V dropped 6 bases and J dropped 10 bases, with 12 bases sitting between them. The CDR3 runs 11 residues. The CDR3 sequence: CSASEEGKLFF. CDR3 DNA: TGCAGTGCAAGCGAAGAAGGAAAACTGTTTTTT.

This clonotype was seen only a few times. The chain links TRBV20-1 to TRBJ1-2, with 8 bases fitting TRBD1. The germline gives CDR1 DFQATT, CDR2 SNEGSKA (reference sequence). The CDR3 spans 13 residues. V gave up 5 bases and J gave up 4 bases; unmatched junction bases: 6. DNA for the CDR3: TGCAGTGCTTGGGACAGGAGCACCTATGGCTACACCTTC. Translation gives CSAWDRSTYGYTF.

The CDR3 DNA reads as TGCAGCGTTGAAGACGAGGGACAAAATCAGCCCCAGCATTTT. This sequence encodes CSVEDEGQNQPQHF. The genes are TRBV29-1 and TRBJ1-5; D perhaps matches TRBD1 (6 bases). The CDR3 is made up of 14 amino acids. Trimming took off 0 bases at V and 4 bases at J, with 10 bases between the two ends. CDR1 is SQVTM, CDR2 ANQGSEA, per germline.

The chain links TRBV18 to TRBJ1-1; no clear D gene. The V end was cut by 5 bases, the J end by 10 bases, with 14 bases between. Germline CDR1 and CDR2: KGHSH and LQKENI. This CDR3 spans 12 amino acids. The CDR3 here is CASSTDTPGAFF. DNA for the CDR3: TGTGCCAGCTCAACAGACACCCCGGGAGCTTTCTTT.

The chain carries TRBV27 and TRBJ2-1, with 7 positions matching TRBD2. Germline lookup yields CDR1 MNHEY and CDR2 SMNVEV (reference sequence). The CDR3 loop spans 16 amino acids. V shed 1 base and J 5 bases; nucleotides not matched to a gene: 8. Written as DNA, the CDR3 is TGTGCCAGCAGTTTATATACACTAGCGCATAACAATGAGCAGTTCTTC. Its translation is CASSLYTLAHNNEQFF.

The genes are TRBV10-3 and TRBJ2-1; the D gene is possibly TRBD2 (6 bases). Germline CDR1 ENHRY, CDR2 SYGVKD. Trimming removed 6 bases from V and 2 bases from J, with 17 bases in between. The CDR3 totals 16 residues. Here the CDR3 reads CAIRAGTVEPYNEQFF. The CDR3 DNA sequence: TGTGCCATCAGAGCCGGGACTGTAGAGCCCTACAATGAGCAGTTCTTC.

This clonotype was observed many times. The gene calls are TRBV11-2 and TRBJ2-7; D call uncertain. Trimming left V 5 bases short and J 2 bases short, with 25 bases between. CDR1 is SGHAT, CDR2 FQNNGV, per germline. CDR3 length: 18 residues. The CDR3 loop reads CASSPVRRQKNSTYEQYF. The CDR3 nucleotides read TGTGCCAGCAGCCCCGTAAGGCGGCAGAAGAACTCAACCTACGAGCAGTACTTC.

This clonotype has a handful of counts. V is TRBV20-1 and J is TRBJ2-3; 10 bases match TRBD2. V trimming: 6 bases; J trimming: 6 bases; junction bases outside the gene matches: 6. The CDR3 extends over 13 amino acids. Germline CDR1 DFQATT, CDR2 SNEGSKA (reference sequence). DNA for the CDR3: TGCAGTGCACTAGCGGGGCTGCTGGATACGCAGTATTTT. This sequence encodes CSALAGLLDTQYF.

The chain combines TRBV28 with TRBJ1-1; D not resolved. CDR1 is MDHEN and CDR2 is SYDVKM in the germline V gene. This CDR3 spans 16 amino acids. Trimming left V 6 bases short and J 1 base short, with 18 bases between. The DNA of the CDR3 is TGTGCCAGCAGCTCCCGGCACGGGCGAAAGAACACTGAAGCTTTCTTT. This encodes CASSSRHGRKNTEAFF.

V and J are TRBV11-1 and TRBJ2-7; 13 bases agree with TRBD2. CDR3 size: 15 residues. V trimming: 6 bases; J trimming: 5 bases; junction bases outside the gene matches: 7. Germline CDR1 SGHAT, CDR2 FQDESV (reference sequence). The chain's CDR3 is CASSRRGTSGNEQYF. The CDR3 region has the DNA TGTGCCAGCAGTCGACGTGGGACTAGCGGGAACGAGCAGTACTTC.

The V call is TRBV6-6, the J call TRBJ2-7; 7 nucleotides line up with TRBD1. The CDR3 is 15 amino acids. V lost 6 bases, J lost 3 bases, and 11 bases stayed unmatched. Germline assignment: CDR1 MNHNY and CDR2 SVGAGI (reference sequence). The CDR3, as DNA: TGTGCCAGCAGGGGGTCCGGGACAGTTCACTACGAGCAGTACTTC. Amino acids: CASRGSGTVHYEQYF.

A few counts support this clonotype. The junction shows a germline mismatch at one end, possibly a read error. This sequence joins TRBV3-1 and TRBJ2-5; no clear D gene. There are 12 residues in the CDR3. Germline CDR1 and CDR2: LGHDT and YNNKEL (reference sequence). CDR3 DNA sequence: TGTGCCAGCAGTGGGGTCGGAGAGACCCAGCACTTC. Protein: CASSGVGETQHF.

The table lists this clonotype with a few counts. The rearrangement uses TRBV3-1 and TRBJ1-1, with no clear D. Germline V lookup: CDR1 LGHDT, CDR2 YNNKEL (reference sequence). The CDR3 is made up of 13 amino acids. V was shortened by 2 bases and J by 4 bases, with 8 bases between the two germline ends. CDR3 in DNA: TGTGCCAGCAGCCAAATCTCTCGCACTGAAGCTTTCTTT. It codes for CASSQISRTEAFF.

V usage is TRBV2 and J usage is TRBJ2-7; TRBD1 matches 8 bases. CDR3 length equals 14 residues. Germline V gene sequence: CDR1 SNHLY, CDR2 FYNNEI. V lost 7 bases to trimming and J lost 4 bases; unmatched junction nucleotides: 9. CDR3 nucleotides: TGTGCCAGCACCCCGGGACAGGCAGTTTACGAGCAGTACTTC. Translated, it gives CASTPGQAVYEQYF.